The rows below give T cell receptor beta chains drawn from one sample of a study of T cell responses to AZD1222 COVID-19 vaccine. The method was immunoSEQ multiplex PCR; TCRdb's version includes in-frame clones alone and lacks a portion of them. The top ten hold 1.3% of the sample, which has 95,000 to 100,000 clones, 90% seen once. This sample comprised peripheral blood, obtained on day 0 of AZD1222 vaccination. The receptors come from an adult in good health. The CDR3 runs from the conserved cysteine through the conserved F or W. The D gene is left open where the match is weak. Size tells how often a clone was seen (once, few, many) or the class of an expanded clone, and some rows leave it out.

V	J	D	size	DNA	CDR3
TRBV13	TRBJ2-2	TRBD2	NA	TGTGCCAGCAGCTTAGGCCCTCCCTCGTACTACGCGGGGGGGCCCGGGGAGCTGTTTTTT	CASSLGPPSYYAGGPGELFF
TRBV11-2	TRBJ2-7	NA	NA	TGTGCCAGCAGCTTAATTCTCCGGGGCTACGAGCAGTACTTC	CASSLILRGYEQYF
TRBV25-1	TRBJ1-5	NA	NA	TGTGCCAGCAGTGAGCACAGCGGGGGCAATCAGCCCCAGCATTTT	CASSEHSGGNQPQHF
TRBV28	TRBJ1-4	NA	NA	TGTGCCAGCAGTTTACAGGGTCTTTCAAATGAAAAACTGTTTTTT	CASSLQGLSNEKLFF
TRBV30	TRBJ1-5	NA	NA	TGTGCCTGGAGTGTACTAAGCAATCAGCCCCAGCATTTT	CAWSVLSNQPQHF
TRBV6-4	TRBJ1-6	NA	NA	TGTGCCAGCAGTGACGAGATGGATTCACCCCTCCACTTT	CASSDEMDSPLHF
TRBV6-5	TRBJ1-5	NA	NA	TGTGCCAGCTCAGGGAATAGCAATCAGCCCCAGCATTTT	CASSGNSNQPQHF
TRBV19	TRBJ1-1	NA	NA	TGTGCCAGTAGTGGGACACAGAACACTGAAGCTTTCTTT	CASSGTQNTEAFF
TRBV5-6	TRBJ1-1	NA	NA	TGTGCCAGCAGCAGCTCACCGGGCCTAAGGCACACTGAAGCTTTCTTT	CASSSSPGLRHTEAFF
TRBV11-3	TRBJ2-1	NA	NA	TGTGCCAGCAGCTTAGGTAACCGTCAGTTCTTC	CASSLGNRQFF
TRBV24-1	TRBJ2-1	NA	once	TGTGCCACCAGTGTCTTTGGGAGTGTCGAGCAGTTCTTC	CATSVFGSVEQFF
TRBV11-3	TRBJ2-2	TRBD1	NA	TGTGCCAGCAGCCTAGGACAGGCGGACACCGGGGAGCTGTTTTTT	CASSLGQADTGELFF
TRBV5-1	TRBJ2-3	TRBD1	NA	TGCGCCAGCAGCTTGGAGACAGGGGGGGCGCAGTATTTT	CASSLETGGAQYF
TRBV4-1	TRBJ1-4	TRBD1	once	TGCGCCAGCAGCCAAGGGTTAGGGGGCCTGGGAAAACTGTTTTTT	CASSQGLGGLGKLFF
TRBV5-1	TRBJ2-7	TRBD1	NA	TGCGCCAGCAGCTTGGAGCAGGGGGCTTTCGAGCAGTACTTC	CASSLEQGAFEQYF
TRBV7-9	TRBJ1-2	NA	NA	TGTGCCAGCAGTCAGTCAGGGATTAGAGGTTATGGCTACACCTTC	CASSQSGIRGYGYTF
TRBV5-6	TRBJ1-3	NA	NA	TGTGCCAGCAGCTTGGCCGGGTTCTCTGGAAACACCATATATTTT	CASSLAGFSGNTIYF
TRBV21-1	TRBJ2-4	NA	few	TGTGCCCAGACAGAAACAAACATTCAGTACTTC	CAQTETNIQYF